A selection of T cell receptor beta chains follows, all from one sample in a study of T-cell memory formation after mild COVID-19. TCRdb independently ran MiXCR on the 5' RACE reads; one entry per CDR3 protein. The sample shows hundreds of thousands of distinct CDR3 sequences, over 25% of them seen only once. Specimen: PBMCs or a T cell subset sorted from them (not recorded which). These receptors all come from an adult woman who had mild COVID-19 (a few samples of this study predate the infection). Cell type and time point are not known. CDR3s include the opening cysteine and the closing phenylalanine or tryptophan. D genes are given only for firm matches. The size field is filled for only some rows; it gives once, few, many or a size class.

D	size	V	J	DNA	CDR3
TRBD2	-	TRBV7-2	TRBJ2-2	TGTGCCAGCAGCTTAGATAAACTAGCGGGAGTAACCACCGGGGAGCTGTTTTTT	CASSLDKLAGVTTGELFF
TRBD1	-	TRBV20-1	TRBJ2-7	TGCAGTGCAACCCAGACAGGGTTAGCCTACGAGCAGTACTTC	CSATQTGLAYEQYF
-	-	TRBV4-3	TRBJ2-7	TGCGCCAGCAGCCCGGGACTCGAGTACGAGCAGTACTTC	CASSPGLEYEQYF
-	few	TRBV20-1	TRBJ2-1	TGCAGTGCTAGGAACCTCGAGGGTTTGTCAATCTATGAGCAGTTCTTC	CSARNLEGLSIYEQFF
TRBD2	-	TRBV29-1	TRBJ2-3	TGCAGCGTCCGAACCGGGACTAGCAGCACAGATACGCAGTATTTT	CSVRTGTSSTDTQYF
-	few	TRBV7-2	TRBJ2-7	TGTGCCAGCAGCTTAGGGTCAGGGTGGGACGAGCAGTACTTC	CASSLGSGWDEQYF
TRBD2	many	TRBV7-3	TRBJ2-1	TGTGCCAGCAGCTTAACGTCAGGCGGGAGGGCCGACAATGAGCAGTTCTTC	CASSLTSGGRADNEQFF
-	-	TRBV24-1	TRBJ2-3	TGTGCCACCAGTGATCCCGGCGGGACCTCAGATACGCAGTATTTT	CATSDPGGTSDTQYF
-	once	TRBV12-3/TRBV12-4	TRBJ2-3	TGTGCCACCGAAGTCAGCACAGATACGCAGTATTTT	CATEVSTDTQYF
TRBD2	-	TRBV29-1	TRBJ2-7	TGCAGCGTTGACGTAGCGGGTTACGAGCAGTACTTC	CSVDVAGYEQYF